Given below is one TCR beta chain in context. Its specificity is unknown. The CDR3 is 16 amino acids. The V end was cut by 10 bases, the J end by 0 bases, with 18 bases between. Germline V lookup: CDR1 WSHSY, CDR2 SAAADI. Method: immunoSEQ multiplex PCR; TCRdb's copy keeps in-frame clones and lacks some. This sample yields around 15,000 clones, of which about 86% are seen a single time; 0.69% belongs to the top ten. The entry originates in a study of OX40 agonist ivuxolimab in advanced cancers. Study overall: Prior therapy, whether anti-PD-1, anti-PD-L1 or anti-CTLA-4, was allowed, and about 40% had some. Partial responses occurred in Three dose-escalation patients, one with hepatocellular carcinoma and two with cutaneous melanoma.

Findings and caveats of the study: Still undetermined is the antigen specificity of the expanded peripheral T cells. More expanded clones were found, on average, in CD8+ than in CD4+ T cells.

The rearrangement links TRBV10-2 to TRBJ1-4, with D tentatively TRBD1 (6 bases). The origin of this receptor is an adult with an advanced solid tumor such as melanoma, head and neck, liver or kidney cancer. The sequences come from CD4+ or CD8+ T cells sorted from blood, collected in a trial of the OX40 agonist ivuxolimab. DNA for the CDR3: TGCGCCAATTTCCGGGACACTAACGCAACTAATGAAAAACTGTTTTTT. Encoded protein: CANFRDTNATNEKLFF.